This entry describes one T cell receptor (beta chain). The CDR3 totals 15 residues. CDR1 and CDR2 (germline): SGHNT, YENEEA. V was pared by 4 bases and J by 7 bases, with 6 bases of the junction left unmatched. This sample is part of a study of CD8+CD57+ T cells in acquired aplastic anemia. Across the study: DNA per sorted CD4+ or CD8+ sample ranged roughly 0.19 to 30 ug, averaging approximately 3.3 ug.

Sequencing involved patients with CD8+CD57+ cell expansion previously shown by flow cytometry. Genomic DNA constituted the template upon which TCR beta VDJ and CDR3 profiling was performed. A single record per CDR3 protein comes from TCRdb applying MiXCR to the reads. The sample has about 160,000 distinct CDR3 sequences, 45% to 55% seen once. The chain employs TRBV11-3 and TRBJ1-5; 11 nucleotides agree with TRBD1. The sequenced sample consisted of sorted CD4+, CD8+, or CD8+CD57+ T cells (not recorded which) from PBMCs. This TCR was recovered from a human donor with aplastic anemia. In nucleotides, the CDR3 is TGTGCCAGCAGCTGGGGACAGGGGGGTGTCCAGCCCCAGCATTTT. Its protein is CASSWGQGGVQPQHF.